This T cell receptor beta chain appears in the sequencing data of a study of cytomegalovirus exposure and HLA in healthy donors. Trimming left V 2 bases short and J 7 bases short, with 6 bases between. Germline CDR1 ENHRY, CDR2 SYGVKD. This CDR3 has 12 residues. The study ran its PCR with 60 Vbeta and 13 Jbeta primers. The data were produced by immunoSEQ multiplex PCR, yet TCRdb's version contains in-frame clones alone and is incomplete. Here the sample spans over 100,000 clones, more than 55% being singletons. This clone was detected a few times. The sequence came from a man aged 18 to 29 in good health and CMV-seronegative. What was sequenced was PBMCs. The chain joins TRBV10-3 to TRBJ2-1, with D unclear. CDR3 nucleotide sequence: TGTGCCATCAGTGAGCGTCTTAATGAGCAGTTCTTC. The encoded protein is CAISERLNEQFF.